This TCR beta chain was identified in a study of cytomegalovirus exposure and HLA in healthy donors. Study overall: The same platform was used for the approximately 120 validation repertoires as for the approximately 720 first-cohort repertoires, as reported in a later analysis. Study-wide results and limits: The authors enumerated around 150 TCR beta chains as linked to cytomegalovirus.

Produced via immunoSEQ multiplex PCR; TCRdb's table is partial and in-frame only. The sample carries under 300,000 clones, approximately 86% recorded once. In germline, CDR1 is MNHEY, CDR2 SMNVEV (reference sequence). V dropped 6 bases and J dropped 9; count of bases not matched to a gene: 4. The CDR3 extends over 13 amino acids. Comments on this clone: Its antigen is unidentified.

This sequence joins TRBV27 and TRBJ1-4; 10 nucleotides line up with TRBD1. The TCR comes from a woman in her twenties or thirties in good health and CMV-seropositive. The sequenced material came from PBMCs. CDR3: CASRGQGRQKLFF. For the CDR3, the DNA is TGTGCCAGCAGGGGACAGGGGAGACAAAAACTGTTTTTT.